Below are 7 T cell receptor beta chains sequenced from a single sample in a study of T cells and copy number aberrations in small-cell lung cancer. Sequencing was performed with immunoSEQ multiplex PCR; in TCRdb, only in-frame clones are kept and a portion is missing. The sample gives about 390 clones, roughly 80% of which show up once; about 7.1% is in the top ten. The source material was tumor tissue. The receptors come from a woman aged 70-85 years with small cell lung cancer.

The gene calls are TRBV5-1 and TRBJ1-5; tentatively, D is TRBD1 (5 bases). The germline CDR1 and CDR2 sequences are SGHRS and YFSETQ. V was cut by 4 bases and J by 5 bases, with 13 bases left in between. The CDR3 has 14 residues. CDR3 protein: CASSPGAGYQPQHF. Written as DNA, the CDR3 is TGCGCCAGCAGCCCCGGTGCAGGGTATCAGCCCCAGCATTTT.

This clone was detected a few times. The chain recombines TRBV5-1 with TRBJ2-1; D is perhaps TRBD1 (5 bases). Germline CDR1 and CDR2: SGHRS and YFSETQ. CDR3 length: 12 amino acids. Deletions cut 5 bases from V and 5 bases from J, with 8 bases between. CDR3 DNA: TGCGCCAGCAGAACAGGTGACAATGAGCAGTTCTTC. This codes for CASRTGDNEQFF.

The chain uses TRBV15 and TRBJ2-7; D possibly matches TRBD1 or TRBD2 (5 bases each). The germline V gene has CDR1 LNHNV and CDR2 YYDKDF (reference sequence). V shed 1 base and J shed 5 bases, with 15 bases lying between them. The CDR3 is 15 amino acids. CDR3 bases: TGTGCCACCAGCAGAGCGTTGGGGGAAGCCAACGAGCAGTACTTC. This codes for CATSRALGEANEQYF.

This chain connects TRBV30 to TRBJ2-1; TRBD1 aligns across 9 bases. CDR1 and CDR2 (germline): GTSNPN, SVGIG (reference sequence). The CDR3 length is 14 residues. V dropped 0 bases and J dropped 7; count of bases not matched to a gene: 4. The CDR3 region is CAWSVLGTGNEQFF. In DNA, the CDR3 is TGTGCCTGGAGTGTACTTGGGACAGGGAATGAGCAGTTCTTC.

The rearrangement joins TRBV19 to TRBJ1-1, with 7 bases fitting TRBD1. The CDR3 spans 16 residues. The germline CDR1 and CDR2 sequences are LNHDA and SQIVND (reference sequence). V lost 5 bases to trimming and J lost 1 base; unmatched junction nucleotides: 10. This CDR3 is CASSPNRGFTNTEAFF. The CDR3 DNA reads as TGTGCCAGTAGTCCTAACAGGGGTTTCACGAACACTGAAGCTTTCTTT.

This chain joins TRBV9 and TRBJ2-1; the D gene is possibly TRBD1 (7 bases). The CDR3 covers 15 residues. The V and J ends lost 0 bases and 7 bases respectively, with 14 bases between them. Germline V gene sequence: CDR1 SGDLS, CDR2 YYNGEE. The CDR3 reads CASSVGATGRNEQFF. The DNA for the CDR3 is TGTGCCAGCAGCGTAGGTGCGACAGGGAGGAATGAGCAGTTCTTC. The whole variable domain, filled in from reference TRBV9 and TRBJ2-1, reads DSGVTQTPKHLITATGQRVTLRCSPRSGDLSVYWYQQSLDQGLQFLIQYYNGEERAKGNILERFSAQQFPDLHSELNLSSLELGDSALYFCASSVGATGRNEQFFGPGTRLTVL.

The chain recombines TRBV29-1 with TRBJ2-4; 7 bases are shared with TRBD1. Germline values: CDR1 SQVTM, CDR2 ANQGSEA. The V and J ends lost 7 bases and 8 bases, in that order; junction bases with no gene match: 11. The length of the CDR3 is 13 residues. CDR3 in amino acids: CSGTGQSGDIQYF. The CDR3 nucleotides are TGCAGCGGGACGGGACAGTCCGGGGACATTCAGTACTTC.